This T cell receptor (beta chain) was sequenced in a study of radiotherapy plus CTLA-4 blockade in lung cancer. Study-wide results and caveats: Early blood T cell clone dynamics reportedly forecast response best, with interferon-beta.

TCRdb keeps only in-frame clones here, not all; method: immunoSEQ multiplex PCR. The top ten clones hold 4% of a sample with around 70,000 clones, around four fifths of them seen once. As regards this clone: Its matching antigen is unknown.

The CDR3 spans 14 residues. The V gene's germline CDR1 is SEHNR and CDR2 FQNEAQ (reference sequence). V shed 3 bases, J shed 7 bases, and the junction held 6 bases outside the gene matches. The sequenced sample was peripheral blood, obtained from a patient treated with radiotherapy plus ipilimumab. The sequence derives from a human donor with non-small cell lung cancer who had a partial response to radiotherapy plus ipilimumab. This chain uses TRBV7-9 with TRBJ1-2, with 9 bases identical to TRBD1. Written as DNA, the CDR3 is TGTGCCAGCAGCTTCGCCGGGACAGGGTCTGGCTACACCTTC. It is translated as CASSFAGTGSGYTF.